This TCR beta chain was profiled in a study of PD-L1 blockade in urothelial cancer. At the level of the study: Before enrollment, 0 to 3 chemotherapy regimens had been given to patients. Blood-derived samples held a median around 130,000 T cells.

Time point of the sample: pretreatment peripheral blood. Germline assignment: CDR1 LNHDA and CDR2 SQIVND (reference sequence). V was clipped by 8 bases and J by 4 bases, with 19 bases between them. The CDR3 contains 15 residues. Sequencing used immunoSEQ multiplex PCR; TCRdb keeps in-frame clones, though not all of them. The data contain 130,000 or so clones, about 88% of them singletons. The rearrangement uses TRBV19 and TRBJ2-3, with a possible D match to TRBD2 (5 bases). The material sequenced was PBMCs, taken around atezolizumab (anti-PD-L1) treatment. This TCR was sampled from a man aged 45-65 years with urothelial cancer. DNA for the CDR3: TGTGCCAGTCGCAGCGGTCAGACACGCCCAGATACGCAGTATTTT. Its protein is CASRSGQTRPDTQYF. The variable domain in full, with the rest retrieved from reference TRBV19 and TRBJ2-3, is DGGITQSPKYLFRKEGQNVTLSCEQNLNHDAMYWYRQDPGQGLRLIYYSQIVNDFQKGDIAEGYSVSREKKESFPLTVTSAQKNPTAFYLCASRSGQTRPDTQYFGPGTRLTVL.